A selection of T cell receptor beta chains follows, all from one sample in a study of blood T cell repertoires in COVID-19. Profiled with immunoSEQ multiplex PCR; TCRdb holds only in-frame clones, not every one. In the table there are more than 35,000 clones, approximately 90% of which are singletons. The sequencing input was peripheral blood. The receptors here all came from a man aged 30-40 years with active or convalescent COVID-19. The CDR3 runs from the conserved cysteine through the conserved F or W.

>TRBJ1-1|TRBV10-3
CASGEWTGSTEAFF
>TRBJ1-1|TRBV19
CASTGTRKAFF
>TRBJ1-5|TRBV15
CATSRESNTGVSNQPQHF
>TRBJ2-5|TRBV9
CASSAGQGQETQYF
>TRBJ2-1|TRBV6-6
CASKGGSGNEQFF
>TRBJ2-1|TRBV4-2
CASSQVSPSSGNEQFF
>TRBJ2-5|TRBV28
CASSSLRVTLLKTQYF
>TRBJ1-1|TRBV7-2
CASSPRSGQGVKAFF
>TRBJ1-3|TRBV7-8
CASSRTGTEHTIYF
>TRBJ1-6|TRBV11-2
CASSPSGTYNSPLHF
>TRBJ1-2|TRBV11-1
CASSWARTGGGYTF
>TRBJ1-3|TRBV5-1
CASSAFVPGADSGNTIYF
>TRBJ2-1|TRBV11-3
CASSLTNEQFF
>TRBJ1-6|TRBV19
CASSIRRGDNSPLHF
>TRBJ2-2|TRBV29-1
CSVLAGDVNTGELFF
>TRBJ1-2|TRBV19
CASSMGQGLGNYGYTF
>TRBJ1-2|TRBV9
CASSVETQARGYGYTF
>TRBJ1-3|TRBV28
CASSSVLVAGNTIYF
>TRBJ1-2|TRBV18
CASSPSGQFNYGYTF
>TRBJ2-1|TRBV7-3
CASSSKDRGLYNEQFF
>TRBJ2-4|TRBV13
CASSRQGIAKNIQYF
>TRBJ2-2|TRBV7-3
CASSLTTDYTGELFF
>TRBJ2-3|TRBV19
CASSLSGIATDTQYF
>TRBJ1-1|TRBV18
CASSPPMRGTEAFF
>TRBJ1-1|TRBV19
CASRSGNTEAFF
>TRBJ2-5|TRBV7-9
CASSLVAGLAAQYF
>TRBJ1-2|TRBV30
CAWNRGRANYGYTF
>TRBJ1-1|TRBV29-1
CSGARGAANTEAFF
>TRBJ1-1|TRBV28
CASKGADLMGEAFF
>TRBJ1-1|TRBV27
CASSRGQLAFF
>TRBJ2-5|TRBV5-1
CASSKGLAEETQYF
>TRBJ2-2|TRBV19
CASSRVAVPGGELFF
>TRBJ2-2|TRBV7-2
CASSLQGPQVTGELFF
>TRBJ1-5|TRBV5-1
CASSLNRGMDQPQHF
>TRBJ1-1|TRBV12-3/TRBV12-4
CASSSRDTSRAFF
>TRBJ1-6|TRBV18
CASSPETANSPLHF
>TRBJ2-3|TRBV3-1/TRBV3-2
CASSHLRTDTQYF
>TRBJ2-2|TRBV10-2
CASSERKRANTGELFF
>TRBJ1-1|TRBV5-1
CASSRGTGITEAFF
>TRBJ2-7|TRBV18
CASSPRQGHSYEQYF
>TRBJ2-5|TRBV5-4
CASSRDRGETQYF
>TRBJ1-4|TRBV27
CASSPTRRQGLSNEKLFF
>TRBJ2-4|TRBV14
CASSQDLGRSGGEAKNIQYF
>TRBJ2-1|TRBV5-1
CASSLATGDYDEQFF
>TRBJ2-3|TRBV19
CASSSGTINTDTQYF
>TRBJ2-7|TRBV4-2
CASSQPGQGPEQYF
>TRBJ1-2|TRBV7-6
CASSPSRDRFFYGYTF
>TRBJ2-3|TRBV19
CASSIRARATDTQYF
>TRBJ1-2|TRBV19
CASKQGSRDYGYTF
>TRBJ2-5|TRBV20-1
CSASRGGGQETQYF
>TRBJ2-5|TRBV28
CASSAQDARETQYF
>TRBJ1-5|TRBV7-8
CASSGYRDAGPQHF
>TRBJ2-3|TRBV19
CASSSGSSGRASTDTQYF
>TRBJ2-5|TRBV7-3
CASSHRGRETQYF
>TRBJ1-1|TRBV19
CASSPRQGGNTEAFF
>TRBJ2-3|TRBV7-2
CASSPTRGTRTSGVNTQYF
>TRBJ2-5|TRBV7-8
CASSTRQGRETQYF
>TRBJ1-2|TRBV25-1
CASSLLSTTSGYTF
>TRBJ1-5|TRBV12-5
CASGSGEWSNQPQHF
>TRBJ2-1|TRBV7-3
CASSLSGGTYNEQFF